Shown below are 7 T cell receptor beta chains from a single sample sequenced in a study of T cell responses to AZD1222 COVID-19 vaccine. TCRdb's table, derived via immunoSEQ multiplex PCR, lists solely in-frame clones and lacks some. Here the sample spans about 190,000 clones, around 93% being singletons. The sample was peripheral blood, taken on day 0 of AZD1222 vaccination. The receptors here all came from an adult in good health.

V gene TRBV10-3 combines with J gene TRBJ1-1; 9 bases match TRBD1. Germline loops: CDR1 ENHRY, CDR2 SYGVKD. After removal of 6 bases from V and 0 bases from J, the junction contained 5 bases not matched to a gene. This CDR3 has 15 amino acids. CDR3 loop: CAIRNRGLMNTEAFF. CDR3 DNA sequence: TGTGCCATCAGGAACAGGGGGCTCATGAACACTGAAGCTTTCTTT.

A single count supports this clone. This chain joins TRBV28 and TRBJ1-1; D ambiguous. The CDR3 sequence is 14 residues long. Germline V gene sequence: CDR1 MDHEN, CDR2 SYDVKM. The V end lost 7 bases, the J end lost 0 bases, and 12 bases lay between the germline ends. The CDR3 DNA reads TGTGCCAGCAATAATCAGTTTCTGAACACTGAAGCTTTCTTT. This sequence encodes CASNNQFLNTEAFF.

The chain links TRBV28 to TRBJ1-2, with D perhaps TRBD1 (6 bases). The V gene lost 11 bases and the J gene lost 8 bases, with 24 bases spanning the gap. The CDR3 length is 14 residues. Per the germline V gene, CDR1 is MDHEN and CDR2 is SYDVKM. The CDR3 sequence: CAEGGTRNTGGYTF. In DNA form, the CDR3 reads TGTGCCGAAGGCGGGACACGCAATACCGGAGGCTACACCTTC.

The chain joins TRBV29-1 to TRBJ2-7; possibly TRBD1 or TRBD2 for D (5 bases each). The CDR3 is 14 amino acids. Germline V CDR1 and CDR2: SQVTM, ANQGSEA. V was shortened by 4 bases and J by 5 bases, with 18 bases between the two germline ends. The chain's CDR3 is CSVVLVGTIHEQYF. The CDR3 region has the DNA TGCAGCGTTGTTTTGGTCGGGACCATCCACGAGCAGTACTTC.

This clone was picked up one time. This chain links TRBV3-1 (or the pseudogene TRBV3-2) with TRBJ1-5; the D is unclear. There are 14 residues in the CDR3. V lost 1 base and J 7 bases, leaving 11 bases between the germline ends. The germline gives CDR1 LGHDT, CDR2 YNNKEL (reference sequence). The CDR3 protein is CASSQVAGGQPQHF. In DNA form, the CDR3 reads TGTGCCAGCAGCCAAGTAGCTGGAGGACAGCCCCAGCATTTT.

The gene calls are TRBV6-5 and TRBJ2-1; TRBD2 aligns across 10 bases. Germline-derived CDR1 and CDR2 are MNHEY and SVGAGI. The V gene end was trimmed by 6 bases and the J gene end by 5 bases; junction bases not matched to a gene: 7. The CDR3 consists of 15 residues. CDR3 sequence reads: CASSYLGLADNEQFF. The DNA of the CDR3 is TGTGCCAGCAGCTACCTCGGACTAGCGGACAATGAGCAGTTCTTC.

The chain carries TRBV28 and TRBJ2-7; D gene uncertain. The CDR3 runs 13 residues. Trimming cost V 5 bases and J 1 base, with 9 bases left between them. Germline V CDR1 and CDR2: MDHEN, SYDVKM. The CDR3 spells CASSPDISYEQYF. The CDR3 DNA is TGTGCCAGCAGTCCTGACATTTCCTACGAGCAGTACTTC.